Included here is one T cell receptor beta chain sequence, with context. The antigen remains unidentified. The germline V gene has CDR1 SGHTA and CDR2 FQGTGA. V gave up 3 bases and J gave up 3 bases; unmatched junction bases: 2. The CDR3 is 15 residues long. These data belong to a study of vaccination and CD4 T cells after COVID-19. Cultured CD4+ T cells had their DNA profiled by the Oncomine TCR Beta short-read assay. TCRdb independently ran MiXCR on the PCR reads; one entry per CDR3 protein. The sample includes 20,000 to 25,000 distinct CDR3 sequences, around 63% of them seen just once. The treatment is: approximately nine-day PBMC culture with coronavirus spike peptide pools or control peptides (ViraFEST assay).

The sample comprised CD4+ T cells from blood, cultured in vitro. V and J are TRBV7-3 and TRBJ2-3; TRBD2 aligns across 11 bases. This TCR was sampled from a human donor who had recovered from COVID-19. The CDR3 loop is CASSFLAGGTDTQYF. The CDR3, as DNA: TGTGCCAGCAGCTTCCTAGCGGGAGGAACAGATACGCAGTATTTT. The full variable domain, its missing parts supplied by reference TRBV7-3 and TRBJ2-3, is GAGVSQTPSNKVTEKGKYVELRCDPISGHTALYWYRQSLGQGPEFLIYFQGTGAADDSGLPNDRFFAVRPEGSVSTLKIQRTERGDSAVYLCASSFLAGGTDTQYFGPGTRLTVL.